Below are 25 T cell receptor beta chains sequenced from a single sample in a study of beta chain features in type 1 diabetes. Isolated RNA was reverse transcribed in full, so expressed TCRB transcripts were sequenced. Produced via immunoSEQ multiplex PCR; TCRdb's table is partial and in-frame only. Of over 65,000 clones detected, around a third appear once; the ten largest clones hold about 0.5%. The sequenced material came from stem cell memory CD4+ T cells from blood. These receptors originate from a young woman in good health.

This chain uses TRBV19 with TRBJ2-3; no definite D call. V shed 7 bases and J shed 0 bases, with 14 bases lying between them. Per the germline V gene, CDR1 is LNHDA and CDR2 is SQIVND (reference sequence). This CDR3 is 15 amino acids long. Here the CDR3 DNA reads TGTGCCAGTACCCCTAGGTATCCTAGCACAGATACGCAGTATTTT. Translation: CASTPRYPSTDTQYF.

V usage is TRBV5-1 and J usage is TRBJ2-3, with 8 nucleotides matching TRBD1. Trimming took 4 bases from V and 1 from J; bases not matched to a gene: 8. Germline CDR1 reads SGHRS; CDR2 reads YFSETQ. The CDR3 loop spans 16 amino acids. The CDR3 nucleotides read TGCGCCAGCAGCCCAAGACAGGGGCAGGGCACAGATACGCAGTATTTT. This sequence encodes CASSPRQGQGTDTQYF.

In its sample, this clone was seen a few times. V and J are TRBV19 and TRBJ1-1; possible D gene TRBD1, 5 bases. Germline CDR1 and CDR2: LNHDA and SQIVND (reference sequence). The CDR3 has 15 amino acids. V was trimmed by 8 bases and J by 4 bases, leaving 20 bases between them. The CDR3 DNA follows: TGTGCCAGTCGTAGCGGGAGGGATGGGGCCACTGAAGCTTTCTTT. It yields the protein CASRSGRDGATEAFF.

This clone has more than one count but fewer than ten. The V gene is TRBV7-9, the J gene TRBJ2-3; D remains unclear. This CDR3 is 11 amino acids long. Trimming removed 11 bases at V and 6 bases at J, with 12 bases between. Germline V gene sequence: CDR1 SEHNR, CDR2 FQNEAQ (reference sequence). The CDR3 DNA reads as TGTGCCCTTTCCTTGGAGGATACGCAGTATTTT. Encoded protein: CALSLEDTQYF.

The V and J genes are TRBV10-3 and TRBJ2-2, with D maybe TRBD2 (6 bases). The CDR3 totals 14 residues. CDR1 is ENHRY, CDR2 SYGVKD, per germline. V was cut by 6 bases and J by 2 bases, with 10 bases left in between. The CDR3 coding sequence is TGTGCCATCAGGGGACTGTCAAACACCGGGGAGCTGTTTTTT. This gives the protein CAIRGLSNTGELFF.

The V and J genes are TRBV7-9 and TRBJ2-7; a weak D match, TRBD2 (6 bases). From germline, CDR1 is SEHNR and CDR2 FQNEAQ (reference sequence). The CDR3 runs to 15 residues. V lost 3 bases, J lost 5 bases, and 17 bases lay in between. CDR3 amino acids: CASSFGAGWGNEQYF. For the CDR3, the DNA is TGTGCCAGCAGCTTTGGAGCGGGTTGGGGGAACGAGCAGTACTTC.

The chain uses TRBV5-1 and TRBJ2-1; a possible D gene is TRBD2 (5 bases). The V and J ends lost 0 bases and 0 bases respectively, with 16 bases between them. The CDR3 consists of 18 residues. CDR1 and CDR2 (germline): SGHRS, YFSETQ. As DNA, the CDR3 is TGCGCCAGCAGCTTGGGGGCTTCGGGGAAGAGCTCCTACAATGAGCAGTTCTTC. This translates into CASSLGASGKSSYNEQFF.

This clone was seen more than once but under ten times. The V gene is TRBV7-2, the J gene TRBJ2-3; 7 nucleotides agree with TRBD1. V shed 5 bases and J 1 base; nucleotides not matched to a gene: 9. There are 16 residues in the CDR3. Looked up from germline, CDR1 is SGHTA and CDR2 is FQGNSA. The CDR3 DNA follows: TGTGCCAGCAGCCCGCGGTTAGGACAGGGCACAGATACGCAGTATTTT. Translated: CASSPRLGQGTDTQYF. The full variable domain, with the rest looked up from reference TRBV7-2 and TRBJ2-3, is GAGVSQSPSNKVTEKGKDVELRCDPISGHTALYWYRQSLGQGLEFLIYFQGNSAPDKSGLPSDRFSAERTGGSVSTLTIQRTQQEDSAVYLCASSPRLGQGTDTQYFGPGTRLTVL.

The CDR3 spells CASSVGSLRGTDTQYF. The CDR3 DNA sequence: TGTGCCAGCAGCGTAGGTTCGTTGCGAGGCACAGATACGCAGTATTTT. The chain employs TRBV9 and TRBJ2-3, with D unclear. Germline V gene sequence: CDR1 SGDLS, CDR2 YYNGEE. The V end lost 0 bases, the J end lost 1 base, and 12 bases lay between the germline ends. CDR3 length: 16 amino acids.

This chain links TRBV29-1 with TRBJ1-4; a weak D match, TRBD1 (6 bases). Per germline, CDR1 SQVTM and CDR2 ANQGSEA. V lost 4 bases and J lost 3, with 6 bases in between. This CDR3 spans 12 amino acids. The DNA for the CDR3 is TGCAGCGTTGGGGGGCCTAATGAAAAACTGTTTTTT. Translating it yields CSVGGPNEKLFF.

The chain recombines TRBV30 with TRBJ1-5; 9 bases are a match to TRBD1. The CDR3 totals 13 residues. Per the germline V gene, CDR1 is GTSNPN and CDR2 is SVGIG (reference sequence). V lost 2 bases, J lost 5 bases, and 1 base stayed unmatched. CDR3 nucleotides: TGTGCCTGGAGTAACAGGGGGCATCAGCCCCAGCATTTT. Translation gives CAWSNRGHQPQHF.

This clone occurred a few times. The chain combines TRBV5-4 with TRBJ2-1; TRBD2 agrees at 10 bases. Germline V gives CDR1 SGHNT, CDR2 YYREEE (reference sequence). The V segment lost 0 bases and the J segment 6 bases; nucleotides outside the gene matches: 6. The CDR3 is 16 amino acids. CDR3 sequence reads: CASSLALTSGLNEQFF. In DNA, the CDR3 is TGTGCCAGCAGCTTGGCCTTGACTAGCGGGCTCAATGAGCAGTTCTTC.

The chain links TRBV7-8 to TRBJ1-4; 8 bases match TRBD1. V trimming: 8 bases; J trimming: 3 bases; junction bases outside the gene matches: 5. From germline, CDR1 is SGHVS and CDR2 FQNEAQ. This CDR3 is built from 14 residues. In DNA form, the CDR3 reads TGTGCCAGCCGCCAGGGGGCTGCTAATGAAAAACTGTTTTTT. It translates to CASRQGAANEKLFF. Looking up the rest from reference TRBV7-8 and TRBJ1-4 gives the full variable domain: GAGVSQSPRYKVAKRGQDVALRCDPISGHVSLFWYQQALGQGPEFLTYFQNEAQLDKSGLPSDRFFAERPEGSVSTLKIQRTQQEDSAVYLCASRQGAANEKLFFGSGTQLSVL.

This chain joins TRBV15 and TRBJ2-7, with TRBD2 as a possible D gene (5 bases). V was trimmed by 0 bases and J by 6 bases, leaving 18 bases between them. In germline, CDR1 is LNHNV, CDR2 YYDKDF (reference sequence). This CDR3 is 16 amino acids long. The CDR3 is CATSRDSAGILSEQYF. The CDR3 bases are TGTGCCACCAGCAGAGATTCGGCGGGCATCCTTTCCGAGCAGTACTTC.

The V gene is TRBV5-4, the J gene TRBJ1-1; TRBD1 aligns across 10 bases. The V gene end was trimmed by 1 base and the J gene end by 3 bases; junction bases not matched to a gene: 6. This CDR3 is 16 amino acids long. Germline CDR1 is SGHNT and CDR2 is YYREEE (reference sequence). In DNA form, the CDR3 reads TGTGCCAGCAGCTTGCCGAGGACAGGGGGTTACACTGAAGCTTTCTTT. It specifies CASSLPRTGGYTEAFF.

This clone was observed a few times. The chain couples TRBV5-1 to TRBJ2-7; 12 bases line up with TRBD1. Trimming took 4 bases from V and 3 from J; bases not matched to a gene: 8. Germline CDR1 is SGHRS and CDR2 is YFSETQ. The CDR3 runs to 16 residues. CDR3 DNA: TGCGCCAGCAGCGACGGGACAGGGGGCGCTTACTACGAGCAGTACTTC. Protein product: CASSDGTGGAYYEQYF. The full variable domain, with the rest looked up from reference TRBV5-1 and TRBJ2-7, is KAGVTQTPRYLIKTRGQQVTLSCSPISGHRSVSWYQQTPGQGLQFLFEYFSETQRNKGNFPGRFSGRQFSNSRSEMNVSTLELGDSALYLCASSDGTGGAYYEQYFGPGTRLTVT.

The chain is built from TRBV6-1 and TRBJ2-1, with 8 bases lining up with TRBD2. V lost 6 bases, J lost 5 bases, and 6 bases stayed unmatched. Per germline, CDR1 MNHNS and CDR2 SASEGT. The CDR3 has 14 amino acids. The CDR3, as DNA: TGTGCCAGCAGAAAGCGGGAGCTCAACAATGAGCAGTTCTTC. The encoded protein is CASRKRELNNEQFF.

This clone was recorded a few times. DNA for the CDR3: TGTGCCAGCAGCTCTCCGGGACTAGCGGGGCCCTCGAACACCGGGGAGCTGTTTTTT. It translates to CASSSPGLAGPSNTGELFF. The chain joins TRBV7-3 to TRBJ2-2; TRBD2 matches 13 bases. From germline, CDR1 is SGHTA and CDR2 FQGTGA. The CDR3 is made up of 19 amino acids. The V segment lost 4 bases and the J segment 0 bases; nucleotides outside the gene matches: 8.

CDR3: CASSARTSGGRTDTQYF. The CDR3 DNA follows: TGTGCCAGCAGCGCCCGGACTAGCGGGGGGCGCACAGATACGCAGTATTTT. V gene TRBV9 combines with J gene TRBJ2-3; 14 bases agree with TRBD2. CDR1 SGDLS and CDR2 YYNGEE come from the germline V gene. J gave up 1 base and V 3 bases, and 4 bases lay outside the gene matches. CDR3 length equals 17 residues.

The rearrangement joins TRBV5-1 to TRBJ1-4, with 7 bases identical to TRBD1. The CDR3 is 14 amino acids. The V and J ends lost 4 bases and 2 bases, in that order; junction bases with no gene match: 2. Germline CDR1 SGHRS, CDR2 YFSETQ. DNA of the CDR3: TGCGCCAGCAGCCCGGGACAGACTAATGAAAAACTGTTTTTT. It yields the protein CASSPGQTNEKLFF. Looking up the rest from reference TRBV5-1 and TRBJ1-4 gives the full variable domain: KAGVTQTPRYLIKTRGQQVTLSCSPISGHRSVSWYQQTPGQGLQFLFEYFSETQRNKGNFPGRFSGRQFSNSRSEMNVSTLELGDSALYLCASSPGQTNEKLFFGSGTQLSVL.

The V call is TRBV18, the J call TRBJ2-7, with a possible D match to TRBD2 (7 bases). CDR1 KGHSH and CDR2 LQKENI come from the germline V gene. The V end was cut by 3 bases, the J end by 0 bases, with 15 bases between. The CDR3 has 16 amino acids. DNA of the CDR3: TGTGCCAGCTCACCCTTAAGGGGGGGTAGCTCCTACGAGCAGTACTTC. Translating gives CASSPLRGGSSYEQYF.

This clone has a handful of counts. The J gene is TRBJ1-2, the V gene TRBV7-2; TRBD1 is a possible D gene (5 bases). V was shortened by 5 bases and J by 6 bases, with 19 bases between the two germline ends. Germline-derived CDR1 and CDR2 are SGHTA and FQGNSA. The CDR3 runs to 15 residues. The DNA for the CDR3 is TGTGCCAGCAGCCCCCCCCCACACGGGGGACATGGCTACACCTTC. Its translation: CASSPPPHGGHGYTF.

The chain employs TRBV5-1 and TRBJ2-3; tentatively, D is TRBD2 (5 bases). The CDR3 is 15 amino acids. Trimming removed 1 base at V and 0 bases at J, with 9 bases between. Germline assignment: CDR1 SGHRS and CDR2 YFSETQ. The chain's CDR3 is CASSLSTGSTDTQYF. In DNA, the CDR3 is TGCGCCAGCAGCTTGAGTACGGGGAGCACAGATACGCAGTATTTT.

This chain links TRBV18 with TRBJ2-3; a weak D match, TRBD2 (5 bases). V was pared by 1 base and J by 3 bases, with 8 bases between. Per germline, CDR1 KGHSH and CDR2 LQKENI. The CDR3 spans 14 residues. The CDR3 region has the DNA TGTGCCAGCTCACCACATGAGGGAACAGATACGCAGTATTTT. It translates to CASSPHEGTDTQYF.

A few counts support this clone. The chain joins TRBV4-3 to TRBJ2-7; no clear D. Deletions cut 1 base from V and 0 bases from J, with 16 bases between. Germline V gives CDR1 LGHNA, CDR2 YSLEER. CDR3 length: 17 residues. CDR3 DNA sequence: TGCGCCAGCAGCCAAGGCCCCGGAGCCCTCACCTCCTACGAGCAGTACTTC. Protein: CASSQGPGALTSYEQYF.